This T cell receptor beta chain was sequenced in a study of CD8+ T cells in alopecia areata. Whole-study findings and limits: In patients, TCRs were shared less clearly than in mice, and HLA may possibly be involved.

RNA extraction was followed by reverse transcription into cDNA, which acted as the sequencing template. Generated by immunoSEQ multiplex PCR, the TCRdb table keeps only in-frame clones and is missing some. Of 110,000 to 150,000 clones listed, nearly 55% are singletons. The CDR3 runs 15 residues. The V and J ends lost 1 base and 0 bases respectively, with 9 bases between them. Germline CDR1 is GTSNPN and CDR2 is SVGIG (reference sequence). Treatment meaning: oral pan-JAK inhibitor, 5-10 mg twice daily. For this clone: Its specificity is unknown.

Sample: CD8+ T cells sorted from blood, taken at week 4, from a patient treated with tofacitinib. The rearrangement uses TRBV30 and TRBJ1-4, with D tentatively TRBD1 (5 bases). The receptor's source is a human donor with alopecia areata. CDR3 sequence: CAWSGGATTNEKLFF. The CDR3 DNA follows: TGTGCCTGGAGTGGCGGGGCCACAACTAATGAAAAACTGTTTTTT.